This T cell receptor (beta chain) was documented in a study of cytomegalovirus exposure and HLA in healthy donors. To note about this clone: The antigen remains undetermined.

General study results and limits: Reportedly, diagnosis of cytomegalovirus status by the classifier showed high specificity and sensitivity. Data from an earlier analysis indicated that most TCR beta V segments were productive either about 90% or about 30% of the time.

Primers: 60 Vbeta forward and 13 Jbeta reverse. Clones were sequenced by immunoSEQ multiplex PCR, and TCRdb holds only the in-frame ones, with some missing. Its clone listing holds about 87,000 clones. This CDR3 is 11 amino acids long. V shed 8 bases and J shed 5 bases, with 9 bases lying between them. Germline values: CDR1 MRHNA, CDR2 SNTAGT. The genes are TRBV6-4 and TRBJ1-1, with D uncertain. This TCR came from a man between 45 and 60 years old in good health and CMV-seropositive. The sample consisted of PBMCs. CDR3 sequence (DNA): TGTGCCAGCTCCGAGAGGACTGAAGCTTTCTTT. Protein product: CASSERTEAFF.